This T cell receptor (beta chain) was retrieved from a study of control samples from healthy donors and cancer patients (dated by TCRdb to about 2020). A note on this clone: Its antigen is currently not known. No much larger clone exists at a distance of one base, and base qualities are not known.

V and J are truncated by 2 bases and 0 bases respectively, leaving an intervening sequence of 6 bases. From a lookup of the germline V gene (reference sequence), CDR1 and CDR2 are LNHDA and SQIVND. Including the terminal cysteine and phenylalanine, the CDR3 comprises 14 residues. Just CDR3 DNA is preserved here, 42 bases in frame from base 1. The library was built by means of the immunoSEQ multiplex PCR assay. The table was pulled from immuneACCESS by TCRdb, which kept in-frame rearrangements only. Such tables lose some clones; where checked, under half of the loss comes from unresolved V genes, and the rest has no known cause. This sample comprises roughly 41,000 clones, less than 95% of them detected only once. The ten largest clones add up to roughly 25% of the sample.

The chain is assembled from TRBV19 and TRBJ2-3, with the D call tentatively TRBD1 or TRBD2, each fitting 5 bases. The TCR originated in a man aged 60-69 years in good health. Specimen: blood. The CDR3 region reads CASSIRDSTDTQYF. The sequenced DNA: TGTGCCAGTAGTATACGGGACAGCACAGATACGCAGTATTTT.